This paragraph reports one T cell receptor beta chain. What it binds is unknown. The data were taken from a study of chemoradiotherapy in HPV16-positive cancers. Findings and limits, study-wide: Non-HPV-specific T cells did not expand in tumors during treatment, whereas candidate HPV-specific clones and E7-related motifs did.

Produced via immunoSEQ multiplex PCR; TCRdb's table is partial and in-frame only. Among under 5,500 clones listed, 70% to 90% were seen once. The germline CDR1 and CDR2 sequences are SGHRS and YFSETQ. This CDR3 spans 15 amino acids. The ends were cut back, 5 bases at V and 3 bases at J, with 18 bases in the middle. The J gene is TRBJ2-7, the V gene TRBV5-1; D may correspond to TRBD1 or TRBD2 (5 bases each). The sequencing used tumor tissue, collected from a patient who underwent chemoradiotherapy. This receptor was identified in a human donor with HPV-associated anogenital cancer. In DNA form, the CDR3 reads TGCGCCAGCAGACTTACCCGGGACGAAATCTACGAGCAGTACTTC. Its translation: CASRLTRDEIYEQYF.